Listed below are T cell receptor beta chains from one sample, sequenced in a study of tumor-infiltrating lymphocytes in localized non-small cell lung cancer. The protocol was immunoSEQ multiplex PCR, while the TCRdb copy is restricted to in-frame clones and leaves out a portion. Counted here are roughly 20,000 clones, roughly 80% occurring once; the ten biggest clones make up approximately 3.6%. Sequenced sample: lung tumor tissue. These receptors all stem from a human donor with non-small cell lung cancer. Each CDR3 is given with its conserved first and last residue. A D gene is named only where the DNA matches it firmly. Where a row states a size, it is once, few, many or the class of an expanded clone; other rows omit it.

TRBJ1-1	TRBD1	TRBV7-9	-	CASRQLRDRDTEAFF	TGTGCCAGCAGGCAACTCCGGGACAGGGACACTGAAGCTTTCTTT
TRBJ1-2	-	TRBV2	-	CASSDLNYGYTF	TGTGCCAGCAGTGACCTAAACTATGGCTACACCTTC
TRBJ2-2	-	TRBV5-1	few	CASSLVWGRHPGELFF	TGCGCCAGCAGCTTGGTCTGGGGGCGCCACCCCGGGGAGCTGTTTTTT
TRBJ2-1	TRBD2	TRBV11-3	once	CASSHRAGDHNEQFF	TGTGCCAGCAGTCACCGAGCGGGAGATCACAATGAGCAGTTCTTC
TRBJ2-2	-	TRBV9	-	CASSPRTRGELFF	TGTGCCAGCAGCCCTCGCACGAGGGGGGAGCTGTTTTTT
TRBJ1-2	-	TRBV5-1	few	CASSLVSGDGYTF	TGCGCCAGCAGCTTGGTATCAGGGGACGGCTACACCTTC
TRBJ2-7	TRBD2	TRBV6-5	-	CASKGSGRPYEQYF	TGTGCCAGCAAGGGAAGCGGGAGGCCCTACGAGCAGTACTTC
TRBJ2-1	-	TRBV30	-	CAWSLRRVGAYNEQFF	TGTGCCTGGAGTTTACGCAGGGTAGGCGCCTACAATGAGCAGTTCTTC
TRBJ1-2	-	TRBV19	-	CASSIRSISDGYTF	TGTGCCAGTAGTATACGGAGCATTTCGGATGGCTACACCTTC
TRBJ1-1	-	TRBV19	few	CASSMNLGNTEAFF	TGTGCCAGTAGTATGAATCTGGGAAACACTGAAGCTTTCTTT
TRBJ1-1	-	TRBV6-1	-	CASSPTLGGFF	TGTGCCAGCAGTCCCACACTGGGGGGTTTCTTT
TRBJ1-1	-	TRBV7-9	-	CASSLGIKEGTEAFF	TGTGCCAGCAGCTTAGGTATCAAGGAAGGCACTGAAGCTTTCTTT
TRBJ1-4	-	TRBV28	-	CAARGTGNEKLFF	TGTGCCGCCCGCGGAACTGGGAACGAAAAACTGTTTTTT
TRBJ2-1	-	TRBV30	-	CAWSSPMQQFF	TGTGCCTGGAGTTCCCCAATGCAGCAGTTCTTC
TRBJ2-1	TRBD2	TRBV7-8	-	CASSYRGTSGIDEQFF	TGTGCCAGCAGCTACCGCGGGACTAGCGGGATCGATGAGCAGTTCTTC
TRBJ2-7	TRBD2	TRBV5-1	-	CASSLASGGYEQYF	TGCGCCAGCAGCTTGGCCAGCGGGGGCTACGAGCAGTACTTC
TRBJ1-3	-	TRBV10-1	few	CASLQSSGNTIYF	TGCGCCAGCTTACAGAGCTCTGGAAACACCATATATTTT
TRBJ1-2	-	TRBV6-6	-	CASSYMGGGKQYGYTF	TGTGCCAGCAGTTACATGGGAGGCGGGAAACAGTATGGCTACACCTTC